The entry below gives a single T cell receptor beta chain sequence along with its context. This sample is drawn from a study of cytomegalovirus exposure and HLA in healthy donors. A multiplex PCR was run with 60 Vbeta primers and 13 Jbeta primers. The method was immunoSEQ multiplex PCR; TCRdb's version includes in-frame clones alone and lacks a portion of them. Of about 72,000 clones in the sample, more than 75% were seen once. The V and J ends lost 2 bases and 0 bases, in that order; junction bases with no gene match: 5. Per the germline V gene, CDR1 is SGHAT and CDR2 is FQDESV (reference sequence). The CDR3 spans 19 residues.

Sample: PBMCs. The source of this sequence is a young man in good health and CMV-seronegative. The gene calls are TRBV11-1 and TRBJ2-6; the match to TRBD1 covers 12 bases. The CDR3 DNA sequence: TGTGCCAGCAGCTTAATGGGACAGGGGGCTCTCTCTGGGGCCAACGTCCTGACTTTC. Protein: CASSLMGQGALSGANVLTF.